The 20 T cell receptor beta chains below all came from one sample that was sequenced in a study of blood T cell repertoires in COVID-19. The repertoire was sequenced with immunoSEQ multiplex PCR; TCRdb's copy has only in-frame clones and lacks some. The sample has 230,000 or so clones, roughly 88% seen once. The specimen sequenced was peripheral blood. Every receptor here comes from a man aged 35 to 55 who had recovered from COVID-19.

The J gene is TRBJ1-1, the V gene TRBV5-1; 8 bases fit TRBD1. The CDR3 is 18 amino acids. Germline assignment: CDR1 SGHRS and CDR2 YFSETQ. With V trimmed by 0 bases and J by 8 bases, 18 bases remained unmatched. The CDR3: CASSLVGRGRRDELEAFF. CDR3 sequence (DNA): TGCGCCAGCAGCTTGGTTGGCAGGGGGCGTAGAGATGAGCTCGAAGCTTTCTTT. Using reference TRBV5-1 and TRBJ1-1 for the parts outside the CDR3, the full variable domain is KAGVTQTPRYLIKTRGQQVTLSCSPISGHRSVSWYQQTPGQGLQFLFEYFSETQRNKGNFPGRFSGRQFSNSRSEMNVSTLELGDSALYLCASSLVGRGRRDELEAFFGQGTRLTVV.

The rearrangement links TRBV3-1 (or the pseudogene TRBV3-2) to TRBJ2-7; D gene ambiguous. Germline V gene sequence: CDR1 LGHDT, CDR2 YNNKEL (reference sequence). Trimming took off 4 bases at V and 5 bases at J, with 12 bases between the two ends. This CDR3 contains 13 residues. The CDR3 DNA reads as TGTGCCAGCAGCCCCAGTGACACCCACGAGCAGTACTTC. Encoded protein: CASSPSDTHEQYF.

The V call is TRBV30, the J call TRBJ1-6; 7 nucleotides align to TRBD1. The germline gives CDR1 GTSNPN, CDR2 SVGIG (reference sequence). The V and J ends lost 5 bases and 9 bases, in that order; junction bases with no gene match: 7. This CDR3 has 13 amino acids. CDR3 region: CAWRGGWSSPLHF. CDR3 nucleotide sequence: TGTGCCTGGCGAGGGGGCTGGTCTTCACCCCTCCACTTT.

The chain has TRBV3-1 (or the pseudogene TRBV3-2) and TRBJ1-5; D is ambiguous. Germline CDR1 and CDR2: LGHDT and YNNKEL (reference sequence). This CDR3 is 15 amino acids long. Trimming cost V 3 bases and J 1 base, with 10 bases left between them. The CDR3 sequence: CASSHRGMSNQPQHF. In DNA form, the CDR3 reads TGTGCCAGCAGCCACCGAGGAATGAGCAATCAGCCCCAGCATTTT.

V gene TRBV10-1 combines with J gene TRBJ2-3; tentatively, D is TRBD2 (5 bases). Germline assignment: CDR1 WNHNN and CDR2 SYGVQD (reference sequence). Trimming took 4 bases from V and 5 from J, leaving 7 bases between them. The CDR3 loop spans 12 amino acids. CDR3 loop: CASSAGGDTQYF. In DNA form, the CDR3 reads TGCGCCAGCAGTGCCGGAGGAGATACGCAGTATTTT.

The chain couples TRBV2 to TRBJ2-3; TRBD2 is a possible D gene (6 bases). Germline lookup yields CDR1 SNHLY and CDR2 FYNNEI. The CDR3 spans 16 residues. Trimming pared 8 bases from V and 1 base from J, leaving 19 bases between. In DNA, the CDR3 is TGTGCCAGCCGAACGGGCGGCGGGGAGGGCACAGATACGCAGTATTTT. Protein sequence: CASRTGGGEGTDTQYF.

The chain recombines TRBV11-2 with TRBJ1-1; the match to TRBD1 covers 7 bases. Germline loops: CDR1 SGHAT, CDR2 FQNNGV. CDR3 length: 15 amino acids. The J segment lost 2 bases and the V segment lost 4 bases, leaving 7 bases of the junction unmatched. CDR3 loop: CASSSQGTVNTEAFF. CDR3 sequence (DNA): TGTGCCAGCAGCTCCCAAGGGACAGTTAACACTGAAGCTTTCTTT.

The chain recombines TRBV5-1 with TRBJ2-3; the match to TRBD2 covers 8 bases. V trimming: 3 bases; J trimming: 0 bases; junction bases outside the gene matches: 12. Germline V gene sequence: CDR1 SGHRS, CDR2 YFSETQ. The CDR3 has 18 amino acids. The CDR3 DNA sequence: TGCGCCAGCAGCTCTCTGGGTAGGGCTAGCGGGAGCACAGATACGCAGTATTTT. This gives the protein CASSSLGRASGSTDTQYF. Combining the CDR3 with reference TRBV5-1 and TRBJ2-3 gives the whole variable domain KAGVTQTPRYLIKTRGQQVTLSCSPISGHRSVSWYQQTPGQGLQFLFEYFSETQRNKGNFPGRFSGRQFSNSRSEMNVSTLELGDSALYLCASSSLGRASGSTDTQYFGPGTRLTVL.

The gene calls are TRBV5-6 and TRBJ1-5; D remains unclear. Germline V gene data show CDR1 as SGHDT and CDR2 as YYEEEE. Trimming removed 0 bases at V and 5 bases at J, with 3 bases between. The CDR3 loop spans 12 amino acids. In nucleotides, the CDR3 is TGTGCCAGCAGCTTGGGAGATCAGCCCCAGCATTTT. Its translation: CASSLGDQPQHF.

This clone appeared a single time. This chain connects TRBV6-5 to TRBJ2-7, with D possibly TRBD2 on 6 matching bases. The germline gives CDR1 MNHEY, CDR2 SVGAGI. The CDR3 runs 13 residues. As DNA, the CDR3 is TGTGCGACAAGTGGGGGGAGATCCTACGAGCAGTACTTC. It is translated as CATSGGRSYEQYF.

This clone occurred once. CDR3 in amino acids: CAISLRGNDYGYTF. In DNA form, the CDR3 reads TGTGCCATCAGCCTCAGGGGGAACGACTATGGCTACACCTTC. The chain links TRBV10-3 to TRBJ1-2, with 7 nucleotides matching TRBD1. Losses at the gene ends were 6 bases for V and 3 bases for J; bases not matched to a gene: 7. The germline V gene encodes CDR1 ENHRY and CDR2 SYGVKD. The CDR3 spans 14 residues.

The chain carries TRBV5-5 and TRBJ2-5; TRBD1 is a possible D gene (6 bases). The CDR3 is made up of 20 amino acids. Germline CDR1 reads SGHKS; CDR2 reads YYEKEE (reference sequence). Trimming took 3 bases from V and 1 from J, leaving 28 bases between them. The CDR3 sequence: CASSWGAGQGRLSIQETQYF. The CDR3 DNA reads as TGTGCCAGCAGCTGGGGAGCTGGCCAGGGGCGCCTTTCGATCCAAGAGACCCAGTACTTC.

This rearrangement joins TRBV5-4 to TRBJ2-7, with D possibly being TRBD2 (6 bases). This CDR3 is 15 amino acids long. In germline, CDR1 is SGHNT, CDR2 YYREEE (reference sequence). The V end was cut by 4 bases, the J end by 4 bases, with 18 bases between. In DNA form, the CDR3 reads TGTGCCAGCAGCCGGGGGTTGAGTCCCACTTACGAGCAGTACTTC. Translated: CASSRGLSPTYEQYF.

The J gene is TRBJ1-3, the V gene TRBV19, with 7 nucleotides matching TRBD1. The germline V gene has CDR1 LNHDA and CDR2 SQIVND (reference sequence). CDR3 length: 13 amino acids. With V trimmed by 8 bases and J by 2 bases, 3 bases remained unmatched. The CDR3 DNA reads as TGTGCCAGTCTTACAGGGGCTGGAAACACCATATATTTT. It codes for CASLTGAGNTIYF.

V and J are TRBV6-2 or TRBV6-3 and TRBJ2-5; D might be TRBD2 (5 bases). The CDR3 has 17 residues. V lost 4 bases and J lost 0, with 18 bases in between. In germline, CDR1 is MNHEY, CDR2 SVGEGT. The chain's CDR3 is CASSWLSGPPYQETQYF. The CDR3 DNA sequence: TGTGCCAGCAGTTGGTTAAGCGGCCCCCCCTACCAAGAGACCCAGTACTTC.

This clone was counted a few times. This chain connects TRBV2 to TRBJ2-1; TRBD1 aligns across 8 bases. The CDR3 is 14 amino acids. Germline trimming cut 7 bases from V and 9 bases from J; bases unmatched to any gene: 11. Germline lookup yields CDR1 SNHLY and CDR2 FYNNEI. CDR3 DNA sequence: TGTGCCAGCATGCCGGGGAACAGGGGGATTGAGCAGTTCTTC. It yields the protein CASMPGNRGIEQFF. Combining the CDR3 with reference TRBV2 and TRBJ2-1 gives the whole variable domain EPEVTQTPSHQVTQMGQEVILRCVPISNHLYFYWYRQILGQKVEFLVSFYNNEISEKSEIFDDQFSVERPDGSNFTLKIRSTKLEDSAMYFCASMPGNRGIEQFFGPGTRLTVL.

V is TRBV10-3 and J is TRBJ2-3; D is uncertain. There are 13 residues in the CDR3. Between the trimmed V and J ends, which lost 2 bases and 5 bases, there was a span of 8 bases. CDR1 ENHRY and CDR2 SYGVKD come from the germline V gene. This CDR3 reads CAISEAGKDTQYF. CDR3 sequence (DNA): TGTGCCATCAGTGAGGCAGGTAAAGATACGCAGTATTTT.

The CDR3 nucleotides read TGTGCCAGCAGCTCCCGCAGGCTAGCGGGGACGTTCTACAATGAGCAGTTCTTC. This codes for CASSSRRLAGTFYNEQFF. This chain links TRBV5-5 with TRBJ2-1, with 9 bases identical to TRBD2. Trimming took 3 bases from V and 3 from J; bases not matched to a gene: 13. Germline values: CDR1 SGHKS, CDR2 YYEKEE (reference sequence). CDR3 length: 18 residues.

This chain links TRBV10-3 with TRBJ2-5, with TRBD1 identical over 8 bases. With 9 bases clipped from V and 3 bases from J, the junction kept 12 bases outside the gene matches. The V gene's germline CDR1 is ENHRY and CDR2 SYGVKD. This CDR3 comprises 15 residues. CDR3 coding DNA: TGTGCCATTGCTCCAGGGGGCAGTATGAAAGAGACCCAGTACTTC. This codes for CAIAPGGSMKETQYF.

The V and J genes are TRBV5-8 and TRBJ2-6; 8 bases are a match to TRBD1. The junction had 8 bases not matched to a gene; V was cut back by 0 bases and J by 0 bases. Germline CDR1 reads SGHTS; CDR2 reads YDEGEE. This CDR3 contains 19 residues. The CDR3 bases are TGTGCCAGCAGCTTGGGCCTCTGGACAGGGACCTCTGGGGCCAACGTCCTGACTTTC. Translating it yields CASSLGLWTGTSGANVLTF.